The rows below give T cell receptor beta chains drawn from one sample of a study of cytomegalovirus exposure and HLA in healthy donors. Profiled with immunoSEQ multiplex PCR; TCRdb holds only in-frame clones, not every one. Here the sample spans under 200,000 clones, approximately 80% being singletons. The sequenced material came from PBMCs. The receptors were gathered from a man over 45 in good health and CMV-seropositive. CDR3s leave out the opening cysteine and the closing phenylalanine or tryptophan.

CDR3 length: 11
V gene: TRBV6-5
J gene: TRBJ2-7
CDR3 protein: ASRRTGTYEQY

CDR3 length: 12
V gene: TRBV19
J gene: TRBJ2-1
CDR3 protein: ASSPTRAYNEQF

CDR3 length: 12
V gene: TRBV28
J gene: TRBJ1-6
CDR3 protein: ASSPGQSNSPLH

CDR3 length: 11
V gene: TRBV5-1
J gene: TRBJ2-7
CDR3 protein: ASSPGQTYEQY

CDR3 length: 15
V gene: TRBV11-2
J gene: TRBJ2-3
CDR3 protein: ASSSRLAGGKGDTQY

CDR3 length: 13
V gene: TRBV5-5
J gene: TRBJ1-2
CDR3 protein: ASSATGQANYGYT

CDR3 length: 12
V gene: TRBV14
J gene: TRBJ1-2
CDR3 protein: ASSPVSTGDGYT

CDR3 length: 10
V gene: TRBV5-1
J gene: TRBJ2-1
CDR3 protein: ASSDTGGEQF

CDR3 length: 11
V gene: TRBV5-1
J gene: TRBJ2-7
CDR3 protein: ASSLPGTYEQY

CDR3 length: 11
V gene: TRBV7-2
J gene: TRBJ1-2
CDR3 protein: ASRRGSGYGYT

CDR3 length: 14
V gene: TRBV4-2
J gene: TRBJ1-5
CDR3 protein: ASSPDQGHSNQPQH

CDR3 length: 13
V gene: TRBV19
J gene: TRBJ2-7
CDR3 protein: ASSIATGGSYEQY

CDR3 length: 14
V gene: TRBV18
J gene: TRBJ2-2
CDR3 protein: ASSFNQGANTGELF

CDR3 length: 13
V gene: TRBV4-2
J gene: TRBJ2-7
CDR3 protein: ASSQPSGGSYEQY

CDR3 length: 13
V gene: TRBV5-6
J gene: TRBJ2-3
CDR3 protein: ASSLGAGMADTQY

CDR3 length: 14
V gene: TRBV10-3
J gene: TRBJ1-3
CDR3 protein: ATTRGPVNSGNTIY

CDR3 length: 12
V gene: TRBV2
J gene: TRBJ2-7
CDR3 protein: ASSEIDRGHEQY

CDR3 length: 13
V gene: TRBV4-1
J gene: TRBJ1-2
CDR3 protein: ASSQDVQGVRGYT

CDR3 length: 14
V gene: TRBV5-1
J gene: TRBJ2-5
CDR3 protein: ASSWDEAGGQETQY

CDR3 length: 13
V gene: TRBV12-5
J gene: TRBJ2-5
CDR3 protein: ASGSGVVGSETQY

CDR3 length: 12
V gene: TRBV7-2
J gene: TRBJ1-2
CDR3 protein: ASSPGQGTNGYT

CDR3 length: 11
V gene: TRBV7-2
J gene: TRBJ2-1
CDR3 protein: ASSSNRYNEQF

CDR3 length: 13
V gene: TRBV13
J gene: TRBJ1-3
CDR3 protein: ASSLSGTVGNTIY

CDR3 length: 12
V gene: TRBV19
J gene: TRBJ2-3
CDR3 protein: ASSIQGYTDTQY

CDR3 length: 12
V gene: TRBV5-1
J gene: TRBJ2-5
CDR3 protein: ASSLVTGGETQY

CDR3 length: 10
V gene: TRBV9
J gene: TRBJ1-5
CDR3 protein: ASNEGEGPQH

CDR3 length: 13
V gene: TRBV4-1
J gene: TRBJ1-2
CDR3 protein: ASSQVDTFNYGYT

CDR3 length: 13
V gene: TRBV19
J gene: TRBJ2-1
CDR3 protein: ASSMATGSRNEQF

CDR3 length: 13
V gene: TRBV4-3
J gene: TRBJ2-2
CDR3 protein: ASSQEGQGSGELF

CDR3 length: 9
V gene: TRBV20-1
J gene: TRBJ1-1
CDR3 protein: SARLNTEAF

CDR3 length: 10
V gene: TRBV7-9
J gene: TRBJ2-7
CDR3 protein: ASSLGASEQY

CDR3 length: 12
V gene: TRBV10-3
J gene: TRBJ2-7
CDR3 protein: AISSKGGLYEQY

CDR3 length: 12
V gene: TRBV7-2
J gene: TRBJ2-7
CDR3 protein: ASSQDYSAYEQY

CDR3 length: 15
V gene: TRBV25-1
J gene: TRBJ1-3
CDR3 protein: ASSESWGRLTGNTIY

CDR3 length: 12
V gene: TRBV7-9
J gene: TRBJ2-2
CDR3 protein: ASSLGTGAGELF

CDR3 length: 12
V gene: TRBV30
J gene: TRBJ1-1
CDR3 protein: AWHRDRGGTEAF

CDR3 length: 13
V gene: TRBV28
J gene: TRBJ1-5
CDR3 protein: ASTLGGFGNQPQH

CDR3 length: 12
V gene: TRBV4-3
J gene: TRBJ1-6
CDR3 protein: ASRDSPNNSPLH

CDR3 length: 12
V gene: TRBV6-5
J gene: TRBJ1-5
CDR3 protein: ASSLQEGNQPQH

CDR3 length: 12
V gene: TRBV7-9
J gene: TRBJ1-2
CDR3 protein: ASSKDSTNYGYT

CDR3 length: 11
V gene: TRBV6-1
J gene: .
CDR3 protein: ASSEQGSYEQY

CDR3 length: 15
V gene: TRBV7-7
J gene: TRBJ2-5
CDR3 protein: ASSLRTSGGLQETQY

CDR3 length: 11
V gene: TRBV6-5
J gene: TRBJ2-3
CDR3 protein: ASSERLTDTQY

CDR3 length: 15
V gene: TRBV7-7
J gene: TRBJ2-2
CDR3 protein: ASSVTSGGAGTGELF

CDR3 length: 15
V gene: TRBV4-3
J gene: TRBJ2-1
CDR3 protein: ASSQDIGDSPYNEQF

CDR3 length: 13
V gene: TRBV7-9
J gene: TRBJ1-2
CDR3 protein: ASSLAGGDQNGYT